The 7 T cell receptor beta chains presented below share a single source sample, sequenced in a study of identifying expanded T cells in peripheral blood. Data came from immunoSEQ multiplex PCR; TCRdb stores just in-frame clones and leaves some out. The sample carries approximately 110,000 clones, about 87% recorded once. Source material: blood. The receptors were gathered from a person aged 18 to 70 in good health.

The genes are TRBV30 and TRBJ1-2, with D unclear. Trimming removed 4 bases at V and 0 bases at J, with 6 bases between. The germline CDR1 and CDR2 sequences are GTSNPN and SVGIG (reference sequence). This CDR3 is 12 amino acids long. CDR3 DNA sequence: TGTGCCTGGACTGTTTCTAACTATGGCTACACCTTC. It yields the protein CAWTVSNYGYTF.

This clone was seen once. V and J are TRBV6-6 and TRBJ1-2; D possibly corresponds to TRBD1 (5 bases). The CDR3 loop spans 14 amino acids. Trimming stripped 8 bases from V and 4 bases from J, with 17 bases between. Germline CDR1 reads MNHNY; CDR2 reads SVGAGI (reference sequence). Here the CDR3 reads CASRISKGSYGYTF. The CDR3 region has the DNA TGTGCCAGCCGTATTTCAAAGGGGAGCTATGGCTACACCTTC.

The chain links TRBV5-4 to TRBJ1-1; possible D gene TRBD1, 5 bases. V shed 3 bases and J shed 1 base, with 13 bases lying between them. In germline, CDR1 is SGHNT, CDR2 YYREEE (reference sequence). The CDR3 has 15 residues. CDR3 coding DNA: TGTGCCAGCAGCTCGGGCAGGGCCGAGAACACTGAAGCTTTCTTT. Its translation is CASSSGRAENTEAFF.

This chain links TRBV5-4 with TRBJ2-5, with TRBD1 as a possible D gene (7 bases). Trimming pared 4 bases from V and 2 bases from J, leaving 15 bases between. The CDR3 contains 15 residues. CDR1 and CDR2 (germline): SGHNT, YYREEE (reference sequence). The DNA for the CDR3 is TGTGCCAGCAGCCCCGGAGGGACAGAGCAAGAGACCCAGTACTTC. Translation: CASSPGGTEQETQYF. Combining the CDR3 with reference TRBV5-4 and TRBJ2-5 gives the whole variable domain ETGVTQSPTHLIKTRGQQVTLRCSSQSGHNTVSWYQQALGQGPQFIFQYYREEENGRGNFPPRFSGLQFPNYSSELNVNALELDDSALYLCASSPGGTEQETQYFGPGTRLLVL.

V usage is TRBV7-2 and J usage is TRBJ2-7, with D possibly being TRBD1 (5 bases). From germline, CDR1 is SGHTA and CDR2 FQGNSA. Trimming removed 7 bases at V and 7 bases at J, with 20 bases between. This CDR3 is 14 amino acids long. The CDR3 DNA sequence: TGTGCCAGCACCCCGTTGGCAGGGCGAAAGGAGCAGTACTTC. This translates into CASTPLAGRKEQYF.

The CDR3 sequence: CASQPDTRYSNQPQHF. CDR3 nucleotide sequence: TGTGCCAGCCAGCCCGACACCCGGTATAGCAATCAGCCCCAGCATTTT. The rearrangement uses TRBV19 and TRBJ1-5; D uncertain. CDR3 size: 16 residues. Trimming shortened V by 9 bases and J by 0 bases, and 18 bases separated the two germline ends. The germline V gene encodes CDR1 LNHDA and CDR2 SQIVND (reference sequence).

This clone occurred a few times. The chain is built from TRBV15 and TRBJ2-1, with D unclear. Trimming cost V 2 bases and J 5 bases, with 13 bases left between them. The V gene's germline CDR1 is LNHNV and CDR2 YYDKDF (reference sequence). The CDR3 extends over 15 amino acids. CDR3 amino acids: CATSRPDPYDNEQFF. CDR3 nucleotide sequence: TGTGCCACCAGCAGACCAGATCCCTACGACAATGAGCAGTTCTTC.